The rows below give T cell receptor beta chains drawn from one sample of a study of CD8 T cells in ankylosing spondylitis. TCRdb analysed the 5' RACE reads with MiXCR anew, one entry per CDR3 protein. The repertoire has approximately 300,000 distinct CDR3 sequences, less than 9.5% of them found once; the top ten carry more than 12%. Specimen: blood, either unsorted or a sorted T cell fraction (not recorded which). The origin of the receptors is a male donor with ankylosing spondylitis. CDR3s include the opening cysteine and the closing phenylalanine or tryptophan. D genes are given only for firm matches. Some rows mark clone size as missing; the rest say once, few, many or name a class of expanded clone.

v_gene	j_gene	d_gene	abundance	CDR3aa	CDR3nt
TRBV20-1	TRBJ2-1	TRBD2	NA	CSARDPGLRVYNEQFF	TGCAGTGCTAGAGACCCGGGACTACGGGTTTACAATGAGCAGTTCTTC
TRBV2	TRBJ2-7	NA	NA	CASSVTGVSYEQYF	TGTGCCAGCAGTGTCACGGGAGTCTCCTACGAGCAGTACTTC
TRBV7-8	TRBJ2-2	TRBD2	few	CASSLETSGSLTGELFF	TGTGCCAGCAGCTTGGAGACTAGCGGGAGTCTCACCGGGGAGCTGTTTTTT
TRBV5-5	TRBJ2-3	NA	many	CASSDKRLAGTDTQYF	TGTGCCAGCAGCGACAAACGGCTAGCAGGCACAGATACGCAGTATTTT
TRBV7-8	TRBJ1-6	NA	many	CASSSGPANSPLHF	TGTGCCAGCAGCTCCGGGCCGGCGAATTCACCCCTCCACTTT
TRBV25-1	TRBJ1-4	NA	few	CASSKGEKLFF	TGTGCCAGCAGTAAAGGAGAAAAACTGTTTTTT
TRBV7-3	TRBJ2-3	NA	large	CASSSGIFTDTQYF	TGTGCCAGCAGCTCAGGCATCTTCACAGATACGCAGTATTTT
TRBV11-2	TRBJ2-4	TRBD2	few	CASSSSPVLAGGLAKNIQYF	TGTGCCAGCAGCTCGAGCCCGGTACTAGCGGGAGGGCTAGCCAAAAACATTCAGTACTTC
TRBV5-1	TRBJ2-3	TRBD2	NA	CASRKGLAATDTQYF	TGCGCCAGCAGAAAGGGACTAGCGGCCACAGATACGCAGTATTTT
TRBV28	TRBJ1-1	NA	many	CASSLAETNTEAFF	TGTGCCAGCAGTTTAGCAGAGACGAACACTGAAGCTTTCTTT
TRBV5-1	TRBJ2-1	TRBD2	few	CASSLAPSGAANEQFF	TGCGCCAGCAGCTTGGCGCCTAGCGGGGCCGCGAATGAGCAGTTCTTC
TRBV2	TRBJ2-1	NA	NA	CASSAGSPPYNEQFF	TGTGCCAGCAGTGCAGGGTCCCCCCCCTACAATGAGCAGTTCTTC
TRBV5-1	TRBJ2-1	NA	NA	CASSLGWGETAPGGF	TGCGCCAGCAGCCTGGGGTGGGGTGAAACTGCCCCTGGTGGGTTC
TRBV5-1	TRBJ1-1	NA	NA	CASSLITLGTEAFF	TGCGCCAGCAGCTTGATAACCTTGGGCACTGAAGCTTTCTTT
TRBV7-9	TRBJ2-4	NA	few	CASSPSSKPKNIQYF	TGTGCCAGCAGCCCCTCATCCAAGCCCAAAAACATTCAGTACTTC
TRBV24-1	TRBJ2-3	TRBD1	many	CATSRDRDTQYF	TGTGCCACCAGCCGGGACAGAGATACGCAGTATTTT
TRBV3-1	TRBJ1-4	NA	few	CASSHNFNEKLFF	TGTGCCAGCAGCCATAATTTCAATGAAAAACTGTTTTTT
TRBV12-3/TRBV12-4	TRBJ1-3	NA	few	CASSFNGNTIYF	TGTGCCAGCAGTTTTAACGGAAACACCATATATTTT
TRBV11-2	TRBJ2-1	NA	NA	CASSLTASGRSEQFF	TGTGCCAGCAGCTTAACTGCAAGCGGGCGCAGTGAGCAGTTCTTC
TRBV28	TRBJ2-1	NA	NA	CASIDYTYNEQFF	TGTGCCAGCATAGACTATACCTACAATGAGCAGTTCTTC
TRBV27	TRBJ1-1	NA	NA	CASRQDSRHLEAFF	TGTGCCAGCAGGCAGGACAGCCGTCATCTAGAAGCTTTCTTT
TRBV3-1	TRBJ2-7	TRBD1	many	CASRGQGTYEQYF	TGTGCCAGCAGGGGACAGGGGACCTACGAGCAGTACTTC
TRBV5-1	TRBJ2-5	NA	many	CASSFSRGAQETQYF	TGCGCCAGCAGCTTCTCCCGGGGGGCTCAAGAGACCCAGTACTTC
TRBV5-1	TRBJ2-7	TRBD1	few	CASSLVGQGPYEQYF	TGCGCCAGCAGCTTGGTGGGACAGGGCCCCTACGAGCAGTACTTC
TRBV20-1	TRBJ2-1	NA	NA	CSARDFKDSYNEQFF	TGCAGTGCTAGAGATTTCAAAGACTCCTACAATGAGCAGTTCTTC
TRBV6-1	TRBJ1-2	TRBD1	many	CASRPDKTGIVGYTF	TGTGCCAGCAGACCCGACAAGACAGGGATAGTTGGCTACACCTTC